The rows below give T cell receptor beta chains drawn from one sample of a study of immune evolution from preneoplasia to lung adenocarcinoma. Profiling relied on immunoSEQ multiplex PCR, and the TCRdb table lists in-frame clones only, not all of them. The data show around 20,000 clones, 60% to 80% seen once. Sequenced input: FFPE invasive lung adenocarcinoma tissue. The receptor source for this set is a person between 60 and 70 years old with lung adenocarcinoma. The CDR3 runs from the conserved cysteine through the conserved F or W. The D gene is left open where the match is weak. Clone size, where shown, is once, few, many, or a class for clones that have expanded.

abundance	j_gene	d_gene	v_gene	CDR3nt	CDR3aa
once	TRBJ1-1	.	TRBV5-1	TGCGCCAGCAGCTTGGTCAGGGCGACTGAAGCTTTCTTT	CASSLVRATEAFF
.	TRBJ2-6	.	TRBV5-4	TGTGCCAGCAGCCCTCTGCGACCGTCTGGGGCCAACGTCCTGACTTTC	CASSPLRPSGANVLTF
.	TRBJ1-2	TRBD1	TRBV15	TGTGCCACCAGCAGTCCAAACAGGGGAAACTATGGCTACACCTTC	CATSSPNRGNYGYTF
.	TRBJ1-1	.	TRBV7-2	TGTGCCAGCAGCCCAACCCCGACGTGGGGGGACACTGAAGCTTTCTTT	CASSPTPTWGDTEAFF
.	TRBJ2-1	.	TRBV19	TGTGCCAGTAGTATGAAGGGAGGTAATAATGAGCAGTTCTTC	CASSMKGGNNEQFF
.	TRBJ2-5	TRBD1	TRBV5-1	TGCGCCAGCAGCGCCAACCCGGGACAGGGGGCGGTATCCCAGTACTTC	CASSANPGQGAVSQYF
few	TRBJ2-7	.	TRBV30	TGTGCCTGGAGTGGGGCAACCTACGAGCAGTACTTC	CAWSGATYEQYF
.	TRBJ2-5	.	TRBV18	TGTGCCAGCTCACCGGGAGTCCTAAAAGAGACCCAGTACTTC	CASSPGVLKETQYF
.	TRBJ1-4	TRBD1	TRBV5-1	TGCGCCAGCAGCTTGGGCGGGACAGGGAATGAAAAACTGTTTTTT	CASSLGGTGNEKLFF
.	TRBJ2-5	.	TRBV2	TGTGCCAGCAGTTACCCCTCCTTATTGGAGACCCAGTACTTC	CASSYPSLLETQYF
.	TRBJ2-7	TRBD2	TRBV5-5	TGTGCCAGCAGCCCCACGGGGCGCGGGAGTTTTCCAGGCGAGCAGTACTTC	CASSPTGRGSFPGEQYF
.	TRBJ2-3	TRBD1	TRBV28	TGTGCCAGCAGCCCGACCGCGGCGGGACAGGGGGCCGGTGATACGCAGTATTTT	CASSPTAAGQGAGDTQYF
.	TRBJ2-1	TRBD2	TRBV28	TGTGCCAGCAGTTTATCGGGGGGGAACAATGAGCAGTTCTTC	CASSLSGGNNEQFF
.	TRBJ1-2	.	TRBV29-1	TGCAGCGTTGGGGGCGGGGGGGATCGGCGTGGCTACACCTTC	CSVGGGGDRRGYTF
.	TRBJ1-1	.	TRBV9	TGTGCCAGCAGCCCTTCTAATTTAAACACTGAAGCTTTCTTT	CASSPSNLNTEAFF
.	TRBJ2-1	.	TRBV5-1	TGCGCCAGCGCCGTGGGGGAGTCCTACAATGAGCAGTTCTTC	CASAVGESYNEQFF